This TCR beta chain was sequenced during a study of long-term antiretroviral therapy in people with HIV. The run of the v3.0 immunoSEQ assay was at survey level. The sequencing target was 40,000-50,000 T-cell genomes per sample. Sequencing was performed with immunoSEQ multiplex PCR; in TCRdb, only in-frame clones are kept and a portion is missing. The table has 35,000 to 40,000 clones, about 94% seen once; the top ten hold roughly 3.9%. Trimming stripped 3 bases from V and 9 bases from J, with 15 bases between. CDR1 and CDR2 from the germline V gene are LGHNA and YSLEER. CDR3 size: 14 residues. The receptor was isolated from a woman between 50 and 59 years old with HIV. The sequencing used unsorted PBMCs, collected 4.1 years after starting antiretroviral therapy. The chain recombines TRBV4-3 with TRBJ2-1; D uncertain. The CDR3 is CASSQNVGSSEQFF. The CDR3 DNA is TGCGCCAGCAGCCAGAACGTTGGTTCGAGTGAGCAGTTCTTC.